Below are 18 T cell receptor beta chains sequenced from a single sample in a study of vaccination and CD4 T cells after COVID-19 (dated by TCRdb to 2021 to 2024). Libraries were constructed by PCR. The run used an Illumina iSeq 100. TCR sequencing of DNA from cultured CD4+ T cells used the Oncomine TCR Beta short-read assay at the Johns Hopkins FTIC core. The raw public data were reprocessed by TCRdb itself: fastp quality trimming at Q25, MiXCR clonotype calling, in-frame beta chains only. Each entry is one CDR3 protein sequence, shown with its most common DNA and genes. The sample profile shows more than 9,500 distinct CDR3 sequences; about three fifths of them were found once. The ten largest make up around 8% of the sample. The treatment or condition tag for this specimen amounts to: approximately nine-day PBMC culture with coronavirus spike peptide pools or control peptides (ViraFEST assay). The antigens these receptors bind are not known.

The sequenced sample was CD4+ T cells from blood, cultured in vitro. These receptors all stem from a human donor who had recovered from COVID-19.

The V call is TRBV12-3 or TRBV12-4, the J call TRBJ1-6, with 9 bases lining up with TRBD1. CDR3 length equals 15 residues. After removal of 5 bases from V and 6 bases from J, the junction contained 5 bases not matched to a gene. The CDR3 DNA follows: TGTGCCAGCAGTGGACAGACAGGGGGTAATTCACCCCTCCACTTT. Its translation is CASSGQTGGNSPLHF.

The chain is built from TRBV21-1 and TRBJ2-3; whether TRBD2, the table's D call, matches the DNA was not checked. TRBV21-1 is labeled a pseudogene. CDR3 length: 14 residues. The CDR3 reads CASSTEDCTDTQYF. In DNA, the CDR3 is TGTGCCAGCAGCACCGAGGACTGCACAGATACGCAGTATTTT.

This clonotype occurred a few times. The chain recombines TRBV20-1 with TRBJ2-3; D is unclear. Germline V gene sequence: CDR1 DFQATT, CDR2 SNEGSKA (reference sequence). The CDR3 has 12 amino acids. Deletions cut 3 bases from V and 2 bases from J, with 6 bases between. This CDR3 reads CSASENTDTQYF. CDR3 nucleotide sequence: TGCAGTGCTAGTGAGAACACAGATACGCAGTATTTT.

The sample holds one count of this clonotype. This chain connects TRBV6-4 to TRBJ2-7; 7 bases are shared with TRBD2. Per the germline V gene, CDR1 is MRHNA and CDR2 is SNTAGT. The CDR3 is 15 amino acids. V gave up 6 bases and J gave up 9 bases; unmatched junction bases: 17. Written as DNA, the CDR3 is TGTGCCAGCAGAGGCGTGGCTAGCGGATCTCGAGGGCAGTACTTC. Protein product: CASRGVASGSRGQYF.

The chain joins TRBV14 to TRBJ2-6; D might be TRBD1 (5 bases). V was pared by 2 bases and J by 4 bases, with 18 bases between. Germline CDR1 reads SGHDN; CDR2 reads FVKESK. The CDR3 contains 18 residues. CDR3 nucleotide sequence: TGTGCCAGCAGCCAATCGGGCAGGGCGCCCTACGGGGCCAACGTCCTGACTTTC. Translating gives CASSQSGRAPYGANVLTF.

The chain joins TRBV20-1 to TRBJ2-3; 9 bases fit TRBD2. CDR1 DFQATT and CDR2 SNEGSKA come from the germline V gene (reference sequence). The CDR3 is made up of 20 amino acids. Trimming removed 8 bases from V and 0 bases from J; junction bases left unmatched: 24. DNA for the CDR3: TGCAGTCCGCTCAGTCGATTTCGTGCGGGAGGGTTCTCTAGCACAGATACGCAGTATTTT. Amino acids: CSPLSRFRAGGFSSTDTQYF.

The J gene is TRBJ2-2, the V gene TRBV20-1, with D perhaps matching TRBD2 (6 bases). CDR3 length: 16 residues. Germline CDR1 reads DFQATT; CDR2 reads SNEGSKA (reference sequence). The germline V and J ends were trimmed by 5 bases and 5 bases, with 21 bases remaining between them. The CDR3 here is CSAPNPDGSDTGELFF. CDR3 sequence (DNA): TGCAGTGCTCCTAATCCTGACGGGAGTGATACCGGGGAGCTGTTTTTT.

This chain connects TRBV7-6 to TRBJ2-7; 7 bases fit TRBD1. CDR1 and CDR2 from the germline V gene are SGHVS and FNYEAQ. This CDR3 is 14 amino acids long. V shed 1 base and J 4 bases; nucleotides not matched to a gene: 4. In nucleotides, the CDR3 is TGTGCCAGCAGCTTAGACAGGGGCCGGTACGAGCAGTACTTC. Encoded protein: CASSLDRGRYEQYF.

Sample share makes this clonotype large. The chain has TRBV25-1 and TRBJ2-7; D perhaps matches TRBD2 (6 bases). From germline, CDR1 is MGHDK and CDR2 SYGVNS. CDR3 length: 13 amino acids. Trimming stripped 9 bases from V and 2 bases from J, with 14 bases between. CDR3 in DNA: TGTGCCAGTGCCGGGACTCCGACCTACGAGCAGTACTTC. Encoded protein: CASAGTPTYEQYF.

This chain uses TRBV28 with TRBJ1-6; the match to TRBD1 covers 9 bases. J was trimmed by 7 bases and V by 4 bases; bases with no gene match: 2. Germline V gene data show CDR1 as MDHEN and CDR2 as SYDVKM. The CDR3 runs to 14 residues. Here the CDR3 reads CASSSTGGNSPLHF. CDR3 bases: TGTGCCAGCAGTTCGACAGGGGGGAATTCACCCCTCCACTTT.

The chain couples TRBV6-1 to TRBJ2-3, with a possible D match to TRBD2 (5 bases). Germline V gives CDR1 MNHNS, CDR2 SASEGT. V lost 6 bases and J lost 3, with 10 bases in between. The CDR3 contains 13 residues. Here the CDR3 reads CASRDWETDTQYF. The CDR3 coding sequence is TGTGCCAGCAGGGATTGGGAGACAGATACGCAGTATTTT.

This clonotype was seen a handful of times. The chain employs TRBV24-1 and TRBJ2-7; a weak D match, TRBD2 (6 bases). The V gene lost 0 bases and the J gene lost 8 bases, with 7 bases spanning the gap. There are 12 residues in the CDR3. Germline V gene sequence: CDR1 KGHDR, CDR2 SFDVKD. The chain's CDR3 is CATSDLGGKQYF. The CDR3 DNA reads TGTGCCACCAGTGATTTGGGCGGGAAGCAGTACTTC.

This clonotype was counted a single time. This rearrangement joins TRBV6-1 to TRBJ1-2; 11 bases line up with TRBD1. Looked up from germline, CDR1 is MNHNS and CDR2 is SASEGT. CDR3 length: 17 residues. Trimming took 0 bases from V and 3 from J; bases not matched to a gene: 6. The CDR3 is CASSEARDRGIYYGYTF. CDR3 DNA: TGTGCCAGCAGTGAAGCCCGGGACAGGGGGATTTACTATGGCTACACCTTC.

A few counts support this clonotype. The CDR3 nucleotides are TGCGCCAGCAGCTTACAGGGGTACCACACAGATACGCAGTATTTT. Translated, it gives CASSLQGYHTDTQYF. The chain combines TRBV5-1 with TRBJ2-3; 7 nucleotides line up with TRBD1. V trimming: 2 bases; J trimming: 2 bases; junction bases outside the gene matches: 5. The germline CDR1 and CDR2 sequences are SGHRS and YFSETQ. This CDR3 spans 15 amino acids.

This clonotype was detected a few times. The rearrangement uses TRBV19 and TRBJ1-5; 7 positions agree with TRBD1. Germline V lookup: CDR1 LNHDA, CDR2 SQIVND (reference sequence). The ends lost 3 bases at V and 5 bases at J; junction bases unmatched: 4. This CDR3 spans 14 amino acids. The CDR3 nucleotides read TGTGCCAGTAGTATCAGGGGGGCGGATCAGCCCCAGCATTTT. It codes for CASSIRGADQPQHF.

The rearrangement links TRBV19 to TRBJ1-5; a weak D match, TRBD1 (5 bases). Germline V gene lookup returns CDR1 LNHDA and CDR2 SQIVND (reference sequence). Trimming took 3 bases from V and 4 from J, leaving 13 bases between them. The CDR3 contains 15 residues. The CDR3 is CASSIRGLGNQPQHF. In DNA, the CDR3 is TGTGCCAGTAGTATTCGGGGGTTAGGGAATCAGCCCCAGCATTTT.

This clonotype came up once. The chain recombines TRBV15 with TRBJ2-5, with no clear D. Trimming took off 0 bases at V and 10 bases at J, with 12 bases between the two ends. Looked up from germline, CDR1 is LNHNV and CDR2 is YYDKDF (reference sequence). The CDR3 has 13 residues. The CDR3 DNA sequence: TGTGCCACCAGCAGAGATCGAGGCATGGTCCAGTACTTC. It is translated as CATSRDRGMVQYF.

The sample holds a few counts of this clonotype. The V and J genes are TRBV6-1 and TRBJ2-7; perhaps TRBD1 as D (5 bases). Germline V gene data show CDR1 as MNHNS and CDR2 as SASEGT. The CDR3 totals 14 residues. Trimming pared 9 bases from V and 3 bases from J, leaving 18 bases between. The chain's CDR3 is CASRRGRGYYEQYF. The CDR3 DNA reads TGTGCCAGTCGAAGGGGTAGGGGATACTACGAGCAGTACTTC.